This T cell receptor beta chain was found in a study of T cell responses to AZD1222 COVID-19 vaccine. In the study overall: Recipients boosted at about 4 weeks or about 12 weeks are pooled.

Clones were sequenced by immunoSEQ multiplex PCR, and TCRdb holds only the in-frame ones, with some missing. The sample lists about 120,000 clones, 90% to 95% seen once, with 2.5% to 3.5% in the top ten. V lost 7 bases and J 7 bases, leaving 13 bases between the germline ends. The CDR3 has 13 residues. Germline lookup yields CDR1 LNHDA and CDR2 SQIVND (reference sequence). About this clone itself: Its antigen is undetermined.

Points from the study as a whole: Females made up more of the donors, who were largely white British, and clonal diversity may have come out too low. Nearly half of unique spike-specific TCRs reportedly avoided B.1.351 and B.1.1.7 mutated regions. Repertoire collection took place solely once the T cell response had peaked.

The material sequenced was peripheral blood, taken on day 0 of AZD1222 vaccination. The rearrangement uses TRBV19 and TRBJ2-2; D is perhaps TRBD1 (6 bases). This sequence originates from an adult in good health. The CDR3 sequence is CASTPTGRGELFF. The CDR3 DNA reads TGTGCCAGTACTCCGACAGGCCGCGGGGAGCTGTTTTTT.